What follows describes a single T cell receptor beta chain. The sample contains more than one DNA sequence encoding this CDR3. TCRdb's copy holds only in-frame clones and misses some; the assay was immunoSEQ multiplex PCR. The table includes 2 million to 3 million clones, roughly 93% detected once. The sample belongs to a study of shared clonotypes between healthy human individuals. The germline V gene encodes CDR1 SGHRS and CDR2 YFSETQ. The CDR3 totals 15 residues. Deletions cut 0 bases from V and 1 base from J, with 10 bases between. This rearrangement joins TRBV5-1 to TRBJ2-5, with a weak D call TRBD1 (5 bases). This clonotype was obtained from a man between 18 and 35 years old in good health. Some clones in this sample may be carry-over from other donors' samples. The sequenced sample consisted of naive CD4+ T cells from PBMCs. Subset indicated: CD45RA+ positively selected. Here the CDR3 reads CASSLGGSGQETQYF. CDR3 nucleotides: TGCGCCAGCAGCTTGGGGGGCTCGGGCCAAGAGACCCAGTACTTC. Looking up the rest from reference TRBV5-1 and TRBJ2-5 gives the full variable domain: KAGVTQTPRYLIKTRGQQVTLSCSPISGHRSVSWYQQTPGQGLQFLFEYFSETQRNKGNFPGRFSGRQFSNSRSEMNVSTLELGDSALYLCASSLGGSGQETQYFGPGTRLLVL.